This paragraph reports one TCR beta chain. Its antigen target is currently unknown. No base qualities exist here, and no much larger clone lies one base off it. The data belong to a study of cytomegalovirus exposure and HLA in healthy donors (dated by TCRdb to about 2017). Background on the whole study: The approximately 710 repertoires of the first cohort and the 95 to 150 validation repertoires were produced on the same platform, according to a later analysis. The study aimed to test whether signatures of past pathogen exposure could be identified by cataloging public T cell receptors. In addition to the first cohort of approximately 650 subjects, a separate validation cohort of under 150 different subjects was used. The study combined high-throughput TCR immunosequencing, statistical association of individual TCRs with disease status, and machine learning to predict cytomegalovirus infection status. What the study reported, not specific to this receptor: The study gave a list of 150 to 200 TCR beta chains associated with cytomegalovirus. Across donors, most TCR sequences were observed very rarely, whereas some public TCRs were present in many individuals. A few of the identified cytomegalovirus-associated TCR beta chains were confirmed in vitro to be specific for cytomegalovirus antigens. Subsequent analysis determined that TCRs grouped into clusters in the first cohort also showed a tendency toward co-occurrence across the roughly 120 validation repertoires, and approximately 93% of cluster scores exceeded 0. The validation cohort had no HLA typing available for a later analysis, so co-occurrence within that cohort was assessed over all 120 or so repertoires. The classifier was reported to diagnose cytomegalovirus status with high specificity and sensitivity in both the original cohort and the validation cohort. According to the authors, the approach could potentially be generalized to other disease states and immunological phenotypes.

Library method: the immunoSEQ multiplex PCR assay. The original methods were these. A statistical classification framework was built to diagnose cytomegalovirus status from the catalog of TCR beta chain sequences. TCRdb mirrors the immuneACCESS table, restricted to in-frame sequences. Some clones are absent from its copies; in checked studies, under half trace to an unresolved V gene, and the reason for the others is unknown. V, J and clone size are taken as reported in that table, and D and trimming were inferred from the DNA itself. For this sample the table gives roughly 200,000 clones, of which roughly 86% were detected only once. 7.2% of the sample goes to the ten largest clones. The V end gives up 2 bases and the J end 7 bases, leaving 7 bases in the junction not matched to a gene. CDR1 and CDR2, per the germline V gene (reference sequence), are MNHNY and SVGAGI. Taken from cysteine to phenylalanine, the CDR3 has 14 residues. Just CDR3 DNA is preserved here, 42 bases in frame from base 1.

The donors were included in the validation cohort of around 120 subjects, a group kept apart from the approximately 650-subject first cohort. The TCR originated in a man in his thirties or forties in good health and CMV-seropositive. The material sequenced was PBMCs. This chain joins TRBV6-6 to TRBJ2-7; the junction holds 8 bases that match TRBD1. The CDR3 protein is CASSYVDRAQEQYF. The DNA reads TGTGCCAGCAGTTACGTGGACAGGGCGCAAGAGCAGTACTTC.